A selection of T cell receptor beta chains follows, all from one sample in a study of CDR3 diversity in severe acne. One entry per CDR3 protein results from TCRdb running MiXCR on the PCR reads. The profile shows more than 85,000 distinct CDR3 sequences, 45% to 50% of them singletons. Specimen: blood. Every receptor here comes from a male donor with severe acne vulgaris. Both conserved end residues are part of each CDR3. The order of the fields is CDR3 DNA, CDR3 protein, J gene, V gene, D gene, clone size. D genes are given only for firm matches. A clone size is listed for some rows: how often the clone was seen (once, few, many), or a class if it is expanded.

cdr3_nt: TGTGCCAGCAGCTTCCTAGGGACCCAGTACTTC; cdr3_aa: CASSFLGTQYF; j_call: TRBJ2-5; v_call: TRBV11-2; d_call: NA; clone_size: NA
cdr3_nt: TGCAGTGCCCCTAAGGCAGATACGCAGTATTTT; cdr3_aa: CSAPKADTQYF; j_call: TRBJ2-3; v_call: TRBV20-1; d_call: NA; clone_size: many
cdr3_nt: TGTGCCAGCAGTGAAGGACGACGAGCGGGTAACACAGATACGCAGTATTTT; cdr3_aa: CASSEGRRAGNTDTQYF; j_call: TRBJ2-3; v_call: TRBV25-1; d_call: NA; clone_size: NA
cdr3_nt: TGTGCCAGCAGCCAAGACCCAGGAAAGGGGTATGGCTACACCTTC; cdr3_aa: CASSQDPGKGYGYTF; j_call: TRBJ1-2; v_call: TRBV4-2; d_call: NA; clone_size: many
cdr3_nt: TGTGCCAGCAGCGTTACAGGGGGCGCAGCCATTTACAATGAGCAGTTCTTC; cdr3_aa: CASSVTGGAAIYNEQFF; j_call: TRBJ2-1; v_call: TRBV9; d_call: TRBD1; clone_size: many
cdr3_nt: TGCGCCAGCGGCGAGGGGGGGGGCTGTGGCTACACCTTC; cdr3_aa: CASGEGGGCGYTF; j_call: TRBJ1-2; v_call: TRBV4-1; d_call: NA; clone_size: NA
cdr3_nt: TGTGCCAGCAGCTTCGGGACTAGCGGGACCTACAATGAGCAGTTCTTC; cdr3_aa: CASSFGTSGTYNEQFF; j_call: TRBJ2-1; v_call: TRBV5-8; d_call: TRBD2; clone_size: many
cdr3_nt: TGTGCCAGCAGCCCGGGACAGGGCGCTGGAAACACCATATATTTT; cdr3_aa: CASSPGQGAGNTIYF; j_call: TRBJ1-3; v_call: TRBV7-7; d_call: TRBD1; clone_size: medium-sized
cdr3_nt: TGTGCCAGCAGCCATGGTAGCAATCAGCCCCAGCATTTT; cdr3_aa: CASSHGSNQPQHF; j_call: TRBJ1-5; v_call: TRBV14; d_call: NA; clone_size: many
cdr3_nt: TGTGCCAGCCATAGGACAGGGAATGAAAAACCGTTTTTT; cdr3_aa: CASHRTGNEKPFF; j_call: TRBJ1-4; v_call: TRBV2; d_call: TRBD1; clone_size: NA
cdr3_nt: TGTGCCTGCGGGGTAGCGGGAGGCAATGAGCAGTTCTTC; cdr3_aa: CACGVAGGNEQFF; j_call: TRBJ2-1; v_call: TRBV2; d_call: TRBD2; clone_size: many
cdr3_nt: TGTGCCATCAGTGAGACCGACAGAAACTATGGCTACACCTTC; cdr3_aa: CAISETDRNYGYTF; j_call: TRBJ1-2; v_call: TRBV10-3; d_call: NA; clone_size: NA
cdr3_nt: TGTGCCTGGAGTAAGGCTGTGAACACTGAAGCTTTCTTT; cdr3_aa: CAWSKAVNTEAFF; j_call: TRBJ1-1; v_call: TRBV30; d_call: NA; clone_size: once
cdr3_nt: TGTGCCAGCAGTGAAAGTAGCGGGTCTTGGGATGAGCAGTTCTTC; cdr3_aa: CASSESSGSWDEQFF; j_call: TRBJ2-1; v_call: TRBV6-1; d_call: TRBD2; clone_size: few
cdr3_nt: TGTGCCAGCAGCTTAGCGTACGGGGGGAAAGCTTTCTTT; cdr3_aa: CASSLAYGGKAFF; j_call: TRBJ1-1; v_call: TRBV7-8; d_call: NA; clone_size: NA
cdr3_nt: TGTGCCAGCAGCCGGGTACAGGAAAAACTGTTTTTT; cdr3_aa: CASSRVQEKLFF; j_call: TRBJ1-4; v_call: TRBV7-9; d_call: NA; clone_size: NA
cdr3_nt: TGTGCCAGCAGTTCTAACCGGGACAGGCAGTACTTC; cdr3_aa: CASSSNRDRQYF; j_call: TRBJ2-7; v_call: TRBV11-2; d_call: TRBD1; clone_size: many
cdr3_nt: TGTGCCAGCTCCGGGACTAGCGGCAATGAGCAGTTCTTC; cdr3_aa: CASSGTSGNEQFF; j_call: TRBJ2-1; v_call: TRBV6-4; d_call: TRBD2; clone_size: NA
cdr3_nt: TGCAGTGCTCCCTTGGGAACTGAAGCTTTCTTT; cdr3_aa: CSAPLGTEAFF; j_call: TRBJ1-1; v_call: TRBV20-1; d_call: NA; clone_size: NA
cdr3_nt: TGCAGTGCTATGTCGTGGGGGCAGGGGGCGCAGGAGACCCAGTACTTC; cdr3_aa: CSAMSWGQGAQETQYF; j_call: TRBJ2-5; v_call: TRBV20-1; d_call: TRBD1; clone_size: few
cdr3_nt: TGTGCCAGTAGTACCAAAAAACAGGGCACAGATACGCAGTATTTT; cdr3_aa: CASSTKKQGTDTQYF; j_call: TRBJ2-3; v_call: TRBV19; d_call: NA; clone_size: many
cdr3_nt: TGCGCCAGCAGTGCACCGGGACAGGGGAACACTGAAGCTTTCTTT; cdr3_aa: CASSAPGQGNTEAFF; j_call: TRBJ1-1; v_call: TRBV10-2; d_call: TRBD1; clone_size: many
cdr3_nt: TGTGCCACCATCAGAGGAACAGGGAATGGCGGCTACACCTTC; cdr3_aa: CATIRGTGNGGYTF; j_call: TRBJ1-2; v_call: TRBV15; d_call: NA; clone_size: NA
cdr3_nt: TGTGCCAGCAGCCATGACAGGGGGGAGACCCAGTACTTC; cdr3_aa: CASSHDRGETQYF; j_call: TRBJ2-5; v_call: TRBV7-9; d_call: TRBD1; clone_size: NA
cdr3_nt: TGTGCCAGCAGCTTAGAGTTGAGTTCACCCCTCCACTTT; cdr3_aa: CASSLELSSPLHF; j_call: TRBJ1-6; v_call: TRBV7-2; d_call: NA; clone_size: many
cdr3_nt: TGTGCCACCAGTGATTTGCGAGAAGAGACCCAGTACTTC; cdr3_aa: CATSDLREETQYF; j_call: TRBJ2-5; v_call: TRBV24-1; d_call: NA; clone_size: few
cdr3_nt: TGTGCCAGCAGCGTAGCTCCGGACTCTGGGGCCAACGTCCTGACTTTC; cdr3_aa: CASSVAPDSGANVLTF; j_call: TRBJ2-6; v_call: TRBV9; d_call: NA; clone_size: few
cdr3_nt: TGTGCCAGCAGCTTAGACCCCCAGCATTTT; cdr3_aa: CASSLDPQHF; j_call: TRBJ1-5; v_call: TRBV7-2; d_call: NA; clone_size: few
cdr3_nt: TGTGCCAGCAGCTCCGCATTGAACACTGAAGCTTTCTTT; cdr3_aa: CASSSALNTEAFF; j_call: TRBJ1-1; v_call: TRBV7-6; d_call: NA; clone_size: NA
cdr3_nt: TGTGCCACCAGCAGGCTAGCGGGACCTGAGCAGTTCTTC; cdr3_aa: CATSRLAGPEQFF; j_call: TRBJ2-1; v_call: TRBV15; d_call: TRBD2; clone_size: NA
cdr3_nt: TGTGCCGGCCGGGGGCCCTACAATGAGCAGTTCTTC; cdr3_aa: CAGRGPYNEQFF; j_call: TRBJ2-1; v_call: TRBV25-1; d_call: NA; clone_size: NA
cdr3_nt: TGTGCCAGCAGCTTGGGCGGATCTAACTATGGCTACACCTTC; cdr3_aa: CASSLGGSNYGYTF; j_call: TRBJ1-2; v_call: TRBV5-6; d_call: NA; clone_size: many
cdr3_nt: TGCGCCAGCAGCCAAGATAGCACCGGGACTCAAGAGACCCAGTACTTC; cdr3_aa: CASSQDSTGTQETQYF; j_call: TRBJ2-5; v_call: TRBV4-3; d_call: NA; clone_size: NA
cdr3_nt: TGCGCCAGCAGCCCCAACCGACTCACAGATACGCAGTATTTT; cdr3_aa: CASSPNRLTDTQYF; j_call: TRBJ2-3; v_call: TRBV5-1; d_call: NA; clone_size: many
cdr3_nt: TGCGTCAGCAGCCAAACGAACAGGGCCCGAGAGACCCAGTACTTC; cdr3_aa: CVSSQTNRARETQYF; j_call: TRBJ2-5; v_call: TRBV7-6; d_call: NA; clone_size: NA
cdr3_nt: TGTGCCAGCAGCCCTGAGGACAACTACGAGCAGTACTTC; cdr3_aa: CASSPEDNYEQYF; j_call: TRBJ2-7; v_call: TRBV7-9; d_call: NA; clone_size: NA
cdr3_nt: TGTGCCACCAGCAGACAGGGGGTGGTAGACGCCAACGTCCTGACTTTC; cdr3_aa: CATSRQGVVDANVLTF; j_call: TRBJ2-6; v_call: TRBV15; d_call: TRBD1; clone_size: NA
cdr3_nt: TGTGCCAGCAGCTTAGCGAGGGGAGCGGGATTGAGGGCCTTACGGGAGCAGTTCTTC; cdr3_aa: CASSLARGAGLRALREQFF; j_call: TRBJ2-1; v_call: TRBV7-9; d_call: TRBD2; clone_size: NA
cdr3_nt: TGTGCCAGCAGTGAAGAGGCAGGGGGTCAAGAGACCCAGTACTTC; cdr3_aa: CASSEEAGGQETQYF; j_call: TRBJ2-5; v_call: TRBV6-1; d_call: TRBD1; clone_size: many
cdr3_nt: TGTGCCAGCAGCTTATGGGAAGACAGGGGGCGTTATGGCTACACCTTC; cdr3_aa: CASSLWEDRGRYGYTF; j_call: TRBJ1-2; v_call: TRBV7-9; d_call: TRBD1; clone_size: many
cdr3_nt: TGTGCCTGGAGTGTAATACTAGCGGACAATGAGCAGTTCTTC; cdr3_aa: CAWSVILADNEQFF; j_call: TRBJ2-1; v_call: TRBV30; d_call: TRBD2; clone_size: many
cdr3_nt: TGTGCCACCAGCCGGGACGCGAGCTCCTACAATGAGCAGTTCTTC; cdr3_aa: CATSRDASSYNEQFF; j_call: TRBJ2-1; v_call: TRBV24-1; d_call: NA; clone_size: medium-sized
cdr3_nt: TGTGCCAGCAGCTTAGCCCCTCTAGCGGGAGTCGGGGACCGTAGTGAGCAGTTCTTC; cdr3_aa: CASSLAPLAGVGDRSEQFF; j_call: TRBJ2-1; v_call: TRBV7-6; d_call: TRBD2; clone_size: NA
cdr3_nt: TGTGCCAGCAGCTGGAACCTGACAGTAGAGTCTTTCTTT; cdr3_aa: CASSWNLTVESFF; j_call: TRBJ1-1; v_call: TRBV7-9; d_call: NA; clone_size: NA
cdr3_nt: TGTGCCAGCAGCCCATTCGGACAGCAAGAGACCCAGTACTTC; cdr3_aa: CASSPFGQQETQYF; j_call: TRBJ2-5; v_call: TRBV7-3; d_call: NA; clone_size: NA